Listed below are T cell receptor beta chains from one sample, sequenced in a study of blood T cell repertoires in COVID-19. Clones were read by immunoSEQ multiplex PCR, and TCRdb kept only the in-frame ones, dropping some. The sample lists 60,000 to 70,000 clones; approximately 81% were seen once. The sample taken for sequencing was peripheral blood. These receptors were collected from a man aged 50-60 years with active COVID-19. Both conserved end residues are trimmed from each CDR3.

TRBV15,ATSRTDKYQETQY
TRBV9,ASSDRDRGITGELF
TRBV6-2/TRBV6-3,ASSYELVYEQY
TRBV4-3,ASSTQTGEAYEQY
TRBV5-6,ASSLRSAGVNEQY
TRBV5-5,ASSTRHLISTDTQY
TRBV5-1,ASSLEPGQGYEQY
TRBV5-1,ASSLLPQGRSIAGGPHEQY
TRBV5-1,ASSSRGAPGSDEQF
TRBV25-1,ASKRGGTEAF
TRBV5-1,ASRIAEETQY
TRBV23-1,ASSQSWTRGEY
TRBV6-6,ASSAGVYEQY
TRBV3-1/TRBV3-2,ATAGTSGAPSSYNEQF
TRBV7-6,ASSPGQLSYNEQF
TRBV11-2,ASSLTTGATGELF
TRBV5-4,ASSSGGGSDLYGYT
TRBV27,ASSLSPSSRTEAF